Below are 21 T cell receptor beta chains sequenced from a single sample in a study of cytomegalovirus exposure and HLA in healthy donors. PCR was performed using 60 Vbeta and 13 Jbeta primers. Some clones are missing from TCRdb's copy, which holds only in-frame ones; the method was immunoSEQ multiplex PCR. The sample records roughly 80,000 clones, about 81% being singletons. Source material: PBMCs. Source of these receptors: a woman aged 45-59 years in good health and CMV-seronegative.

The chain has TRBV7-6 and TRBJ2-7, with 9 positions matching TRBD2. Per the germline V gene, CDR1 is SGHVS and CDR2 is FNYEAQ. J gave up 7 bases and V 0 bases, and 7 bases lay outside the gene matches. This CDR3 has 15 amino acids. The CDR3 region has the DNA TGTGCCAGCAGCTTAGCGGCGGGGGGGCATGGTGAGCAGTACGTC. It specifies CASSLAAGGHGEQYV.

The chain employs TRBV30 and TRBJ2-3; possible D gene TRBD2, 6 bases. Germline V lookup: CDR1 GTSNPN, CDR2 SVGIG (reference sequence). Between the trimmed V and J ends, which lost 2 bases and 5 bases, there was a span of 17 bases. The CDR3 consists of 15 residues. DNA for the CDR3: TGTGCCTGGAGTACCCGGGGGAATGGTAGAGATACGCAGTATTTT. Translating it yields CAWSTRGNGRDTQYF. The full variable domain, in which reference TRBV30 and TRBJ2-3 provide the parts outside the CDR3, is SQTIHQWPATLVQPVGSPLSLECTVEGTSNPNLYWYRQAAGRGLQLLFYSVGIGQISSEVPQNLSASRPQDRQFILSSKKLLLSDSGFYLCAWSTRGNGRDTQYFGPGTRLTVL.

This clone occurred once. This sequence joins TRBV25-1 and TRBJ2-3, with no clear D. The CDR3 runs to 14 residues. Germline lookup yields CDR1 MGHDK and CDR2 SYGVNS. V was shortened by 2 bases and J by 3 bases, with 9 bases between the two germline ends. The DNA for the CDR3 is TGTGCCAGCAGTGAACAGGAAGTGACAGATACGCAGTATTTT. It is translated as CASSEQEVTDTQYF.

V usage is TRBV7-6 and J usage is TRBJ2-7; a weak D match, TRBD1 (6 bases). Germline CDR1 and CDR2: SGHVS and FNYEAQ. Trimming took 0 bases from V and 0 from J, leaving 27 bases between them. This CDR3 has 21 amino acids. The CDR3 coding sequence is TGTGCCAGCAGCTTAGCGCTCAAGAAGGGGGAGCTAATCGTCCACTCCTACGAGCAGTACGTC. It specifies CASSLALKKGELIVHSYEQYV.

This chain uses TRBV7-2 with TRBJ1-2; TRBD1 matches at 9 bases. This CDR3 contains 14 residues. The V gene end was trimmed by 4 bases and the J gene end by 5 bases; junction bases not matched to a gene: 5. Germline V gives CDR1 SGHTA, CDR2 FQGNSA. The DNA for the CDR3 is TGTGCCAGCAGCTCGGACAGGGGACCTTATGGCTACACCTTC. Residues: CASSSDRGPYGYTF.

The chain couples TRBV19 to TRBJ2-1, with TRBD2 as a possible D gene (6 bases). This CDR3 is 13 amino acids long. Germline V CDR1 and CDR2: LNHDA, SQIVND (reference sequence). Trimming left V 7 bases short and J 0 bases short, with 7 bases between. CDR3 nucleotide sequence: TGTGCCAGTAAGACTAGCTCCTACAATGAGCAGTTCTTC. This codes for CASKTSSYNEQFF.

In this sample, this clone turned up a few times. V usage is TRBV5-6 and J usage is TRBJ1-1; D perhaps matches TRBD1 (6 bases). The CDR3 length is 14 residues. In germline, CDR1 is SGHDT, CDR2 YYEEEE. Deletions cut 3 bases from V and 1 base from J, with 10 bases between. The CDR3 nucleotides are TGTGCCAGCAGCTCGGGACAAAAGAACACTGAAGCTTTCTTT. It yields the protein CASSSGQKNTEAFF.

The chain couples TRBV19 to TRBJ2-7, with D possibly TRBD1 on 6 matching bases. CDR1 is LNHDA and CDR2 is SQIVND in the germline V gene (reference sequence). The CDR3 has 14 residues. Trimming took 1 base from V and 5 from J, leaving 12 bases between them. The CDR3 region is CASSIAQGWNEQYF. The DNA for the CDR3 is TGTGCCAGTAGTATAGCCCAGGGGTGGAACGAGCAGTACTTC. The whole variable domain, remainder taken from reference TRBV19 and TRBJ2-7, is DGGITQSPKYLFRKEGQNVTLSCEQNLNHDAMYWYRQDPGQGLRLIYYSQIVNDFQKGDIAEGYSVSREKKESFPLTVTSAQKNPTAFYLCASSIAQGWNEQYFGPGTRLTVT.

The J gene is TRBJ2-5, the V gene TRBV27; 8 bases align to TRBD1. Germline loops: CDR1 MNHEY, CDR2 SMNVEV (reference sequence). The CDR3 consists of 19 residues. The trim removed 2 bases at V and 5 bases at J, leaving 19 bases unmatched. DNA of the CDR3: TGTGCCAGCAGTTTAAGCGCACCGGGACAGGTAACCCCCCGGGAGACCCAGTACTTC. Translated, it gives CASSLSAPGQVTPRETQYF.

V usage is TRBV7-6 and J usage is TRBJ2-7, with 10 bases identical to TRBD2. Germline CDR1 and CDR2: SGHVS and FNYEAQ. Trimming removed 5 bases from V and 0 bases from J; junction bases left unmatched: 7. CDR3 size: 16 residues. CDR3 sequence reads: CASSAGLAESSYEQYF. The CDR3 DNA sequence: TGTGCCAGCAGCGCCGGACTAGCGGAGAGCTCCTACGAGCAGTACTTC. The full variable domain, in which reference TRBV7-6 and TRBJ2-7 provide the parts outside the CDR3, is GAGVSQSPRYKVTKRGQDVALRCDPISGHVSLYWYRQALGQGPEFLTYFNYEAQQDKSGLPNDRFSAERPEGSISTLTIQRTEQRDSAMYRCASSAGLAESSYEQYFGPGTRLTVT.

There are a few counts of this clone. V is TRBV5-1 and J is TRBJ2-3; 10 bases line up with TRBD2. Germline V lookup: CDR1 SGHRS, CDR2 YFSETQ. This CDR3 spans 16 amino acids. Trimming at V came to 4 bases and at J to 2 bases, leaving 7 bases not matched to a gene. The CDR3 sequence: CASSTLLAGPTDTQYF. The CDR3 nucleotides read TGCGCCAGCAGCACCTTACTAGCGGGGCCCACAGATACGCAGTATTTT. The complete variable domain, with remaining parts taken from reference TRBV5-1 and TRBJ2-3, reads KAGVTQTPRYLIKTRGQQVTLSCSPISGHRSVSWYQQTPGQGLQFLFEYFSETQRNKGNFPGRFSGRQFSNSRSEMNVSTLELGDSALYLCASSTLLAGPTDTQYFGPGTRLTVL.

The V gene is TRBV27, the J gene TRBJ2-7; 9 bases line up with TRBD1. The CDR3 is 14 amino acids. Germline assignment: CDR1 MNHEY and CDR2 SMNVEV (reference sequence). After removal of 3 bases from V and 3 bases from J, the junction contained 3 bases not matched to a gene. As DNA, the CDR3 is TGTGCCAGCAGTTTTGACAGGGGGGTCTACGAGCAGTACTTC. Translating gives CASSFDRGVYEQYF.

The chain carries TRBV7-3 and TRBJ2-2, with a tentative D call TRBD1 (5 bases). Germline lookup yields CDR1 SGHTA and CDR2 FQGTGA. Trimming pared 6 bases from V and 1 base from J, leaving 15 bases between. The CDR3 runs to 16 residues. The CDR3, as DNA: TGTGCCAGCAGTCCCAGAGTGCAGGGGAACACCGGGGAGCTGTTTTTT. Translated: CASSPRVQGNTGELFF.

The chain joins TRBV29-1 to TRBJ1-1; 9 bases are shared with TRBD1. Trimming cost V 0 bases and J 7 bases; bases outside gene matches: 3. Germline CDR1 reads SQVTM; CDR2 reads ANQGSEA. The CDR3 contains 13 residues. CDR3 sequence (DNA): TGCAGCGTTGAAGAGACAGGGGGTTTTGAAGCTTTCTTT. This codes for CSVEETGGFEAFF.

The chain joins TRBV14 to TRBJ1-1, with TRBD1 identical over 8 bases. This CDR3 has 16 residues. Germline lookup yields CDR1 SGHDN and CDR2 FVKESK. Losses at the gene ends were 4 bases for V and 0 bases for J; bases not matched to a gene: 7. The CDR3 nucleotides read TGTGCCAGCAGCCCCTGGACAGGGAACATGAACACTGAAGCTTTCTTT. Amino acid sequence: CASSPWTGNMNTEAFF.

V is TRBV5-4 and J is TRBJ2-5; 10 bases align to TRBD2. Germline assignment: CDR1 SGHNT and CDR2 YYREEE (reference sequence). After removal of 9 bases from V and 5 bases from J, the junction contained 7 bases not matched to a gene. The CDR3 has 13 residues. The CDR3 here is CATVGTSEETQYF. CDR3 nucleotide sequence: TGTGCCACCGTGGGGACTAGCGAGGAGACCCAGTACTTC.

The genes are TRBV5-4 and TRBJ2-5; a possible D gene is TRBD1 (6 bases). CDR3 length equals 14 residues. Germline lookup yields CDR1 SGHNT and CDR2 YYREEE (reference sequence). V lost 0 bases and J 5 bases, leaving 11 bases between the germline ends. CDR3 sequence: CASSLEQGRETQYF. DNA for the CDR3: TGTGCCAGCAGCTTGGAACAGGGCCGGGAGACCCAGTACTTC. Looking up the rest from reference TRBV5-4 and TRBJ2-5 gives the full variable domain: ETGVTQSPTHLIKTRGQQVTLRCSSQSGHNTVSWYQQALGQGPQFIFQYYREEENGRGNFPPRFSGLQFPNYSSELNVNALELDDSALYLCASSLEQGRETQYFGPGTRLLVL.

The rearrangement links TRBV27 to TRBJ2-6; D unclear. V lost 4 bases to trimming and J lost 0 bases, with 4 bases between them. The CDR3 is made up of 14 amino acids. Germline V lookup: CDR1 MNHEY, CDR2 SMNVEV (reference sequence). The CDR3 loop reads CASSSYSGANVLTF. The DNA of the CDR3 is TGTGCCAGCAGTTCCTACTCTGGGGCCAACGTCCTGACTTTC.

The V and J genes are TRBV15 and TRBJ1-2, with D perhaps TRBD1 (5 bases). Trimming took off 0 bases at V and 5 bases at J, with 19 bases between the two ends. Germline assignment: CDR1 LNHNV and CDR2 YYDKDF (reference sequence). The CDR3 runs 17 residues. DNA of the CDR3: TGTGCCACCAGCAGAGATAACCAGGAGGGGCGGCTATATGGCTACACCTTC. It is translated as CATSRDNQEGRLYGYTF.

This chain uses TRBV7-9 with TRBJ2-4, with 8 bases fitting TRBD1. The junction had 4 bases not matched to a gene; V was cut back by 5 bases and J by 4 bases. This CDR3 contains 14 residues. Looked up from germline, CDR1 is SEHNR and CDR2 is FQNEAQ (reference sequence). The CDR3 here is CASSERQGKNIQYF. As DNA, the CDR3 is TGTGCCAGCAGCGAAAGACAGGGGAAAAACATTCAGTACTTC.

The chain joins TRBV6-5 to TRBJ1-5, with D hard to call. This CDR3 has 13 residues. Germline V gene sequence: CDR1 MNHEY, CDR2 SVGAGI. Trimming took 7 bases from V and 2 from J, leaving 9 bases between them. The CDR3 protein is CASMAVGNQPQHF. The CDR3 region has the DNA TGTGCCAGCATGGCAGTTGGCAATCAGCCCCAGCATTTT.